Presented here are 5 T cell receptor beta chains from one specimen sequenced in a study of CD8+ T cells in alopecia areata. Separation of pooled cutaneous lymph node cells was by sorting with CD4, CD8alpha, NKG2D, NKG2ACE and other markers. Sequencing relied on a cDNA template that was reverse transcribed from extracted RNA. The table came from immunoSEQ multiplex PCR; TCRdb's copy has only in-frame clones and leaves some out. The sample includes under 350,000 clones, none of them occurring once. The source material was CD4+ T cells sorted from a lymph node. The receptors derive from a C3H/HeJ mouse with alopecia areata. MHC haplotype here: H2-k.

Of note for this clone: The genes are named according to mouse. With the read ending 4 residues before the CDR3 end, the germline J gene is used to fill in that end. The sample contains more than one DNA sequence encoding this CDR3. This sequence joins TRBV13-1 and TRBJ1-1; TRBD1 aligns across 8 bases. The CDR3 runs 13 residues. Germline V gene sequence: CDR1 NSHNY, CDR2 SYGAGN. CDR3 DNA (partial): TGTGCCAGCAGCGGACAGGGAGGGACA. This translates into CASSGQGGT. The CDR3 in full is CASSGQGGTEVFF.

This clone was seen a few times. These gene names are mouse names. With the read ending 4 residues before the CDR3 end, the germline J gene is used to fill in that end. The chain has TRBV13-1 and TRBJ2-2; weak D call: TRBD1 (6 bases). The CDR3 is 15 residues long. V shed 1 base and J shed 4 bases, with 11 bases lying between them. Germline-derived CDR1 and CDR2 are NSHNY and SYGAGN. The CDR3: CASSDSPGVTGQLYF. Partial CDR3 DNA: TGTGCCAGCAGTGATTCGCCAGGGGTCACCGGG.

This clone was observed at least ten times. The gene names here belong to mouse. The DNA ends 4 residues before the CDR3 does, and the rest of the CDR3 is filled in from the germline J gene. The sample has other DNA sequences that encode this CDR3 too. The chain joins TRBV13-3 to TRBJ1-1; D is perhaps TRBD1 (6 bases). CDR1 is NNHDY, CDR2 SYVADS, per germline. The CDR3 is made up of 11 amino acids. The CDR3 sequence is CASSDRGEVFF. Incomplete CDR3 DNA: TGTGCCAGCAGTGACAGGGGA.

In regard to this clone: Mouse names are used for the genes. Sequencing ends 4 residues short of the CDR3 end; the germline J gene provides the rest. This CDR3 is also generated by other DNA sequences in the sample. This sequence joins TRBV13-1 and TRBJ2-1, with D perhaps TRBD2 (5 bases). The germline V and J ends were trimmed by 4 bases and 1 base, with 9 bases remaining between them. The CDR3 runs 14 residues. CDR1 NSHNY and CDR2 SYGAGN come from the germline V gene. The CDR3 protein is CASSRLGNYAEQFF. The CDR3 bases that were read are TGTGCCAGCAGTAGGCTGGGAAACTATGCT.

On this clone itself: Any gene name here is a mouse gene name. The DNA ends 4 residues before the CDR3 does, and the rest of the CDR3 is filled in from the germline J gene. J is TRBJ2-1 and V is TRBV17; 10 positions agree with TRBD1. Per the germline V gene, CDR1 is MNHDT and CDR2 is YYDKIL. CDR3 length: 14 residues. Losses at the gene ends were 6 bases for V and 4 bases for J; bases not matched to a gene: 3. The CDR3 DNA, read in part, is TGTGCTAGCAGGGGGACAGGGGTATATGCT. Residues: CASRGTGVYA. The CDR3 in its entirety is CASRGTGVYAEQFF.